The clone carrying this T cell receptor beta chain has a count of ten or more. Its antigen remains unknown. This specimen belongs to a study of T cell repertoires in cytomegalovirus infection. TCRdb re-derived calls from the reads in MiXCR, one entry per CDR3 protein. The data show approximately 630,000 distinct CDR3 sequences, with 20% to 25% seen just once and around 7.6% held by the top ten. Study-wide results and caveats: Frequencies of public TCR beta families were cumulated, and this identified carriers of CMV plus the relevant HLA. HLA-C-restricted CMV-specific TCR beta clonotypes prevailed in the ex vivo response.

The CDR3 loop spans 17 amino acids. Germline CDR1 is SGHVS and CDR2 is FQNEAQ. Trimming took 1 base from V and 1 from J; bases not matched to a gene: 8. V gene TRBV7-8 combines with J gene TRBJ2-5; TRBD2 matches 8 bases. The sequencing sample was made of CD8+ T cells from PBMCs. This clonotype originated in a human donor in good health (CMV status not recorded). Some clones in this sample may be carry-over from other donors' samples. The CDR3 region is CASSLDRGSGAQETQYF. The CDR3 region has the DNA TGTGCCAGCAGCTTAGATCGGGGTAGCGGGGCCCAAGAGACCCAGTACTTC.